This T cell receptor beta chain is drawn from a study of siplizumab effects on memory and regulatory T cells. Study-wide findings and caveats: Confirmatory evidence of suppressive function in proliferating siplizumab-culture Tregs was not obtained. Mapping to unstimulated subsets was achieved for only a minor fraction of alloreactive clones. Significantly reduced by siplizumab was the cumulative frequency of alloreactive sequences, namely those traceable to unstimulated CD4+ memory cells. Researchers could not give a naive or memory phenotype to roughly 75-96% of proliferating CD4+ or CD8+ clones.

Notes on this clone: What it binds is not known.

Sequenced by immunoSEQ multiplex PCR; TCRdb stores in-frame clones only, minus some. The data contain tens of thousands of clones, over 85% of them singletons. Trimming took 6 bases from V and 3 from J, leaving 18 bases between them. This CDR3 is 15 amino acids long. From germline, CDR1 is SNHLY and CDR2 FYNNEI. The clonotype comes from a human donor in good health. Sequenced: CD8+ T cells sorted from blood. The chain combines TRBV2 with TRBJ2-7; a weak D match, TRBD2 (6 bases). DNA for the CDR3: TGTGCCAGCAGAGAGACTAGTGCCCTCCTCTACGAGCAGTACTTC. Its translation: CASRETSALLYEQYF. The full variable domain, completed using reference TRBV2 and TRBJ2-7, is EPEVTQTPSHQVTQMGQEVILRCVPISNHLYFYWYRQILGQKVEFLVSFYNNEISEKSEIFDDQFSVERPDGSNFTLKIRSTKLEDSAMYFCASRETSALLYEQYFGPGTRLTVT.